The clone carrying this T cell receptor beta chain was recorded many times. The CDR3 loop spans 13 amino acids. Germline trimming cut 4 bases from V and 6 bases from J; bases unmatched to any gene: 6. This record comes from a study of T cell repertoires in cytomegalovirus infection. TCRdb analysed the reads with MiXCR anew, one entry per CDR3 protein. The table includes 200,000 or so distinct CDR3 sequences, approximately 30% detected once. Sequencing input: PBMCs. The sequence was obtained from a human donor in good health (CMV status not recorded). Some clones in this sample may be carry-over from other donors' samples. The V and J genes are TRBV12-3 or TRBV12-4 and TRBJ2-7, with 7 bases aligning to TRBD1. Here the CDR3 DNA reads TGTGCCAGCAGTTATAAGACAGGGAGCGAGCAGTACTTC. Translated: CASSYKTGSEQYF.